This T cell receptor beta chain was recovered during a study of shared T cell receptors in the human thymus. This CDR3 contains 19 residues. With V trimmed by 2 bases and J by 1 base, 8 bases remained unmatched. Germline-derived CDR1 and CDR2 are SGHTA and FQGTGA. Clones were sequenced by immunoSEQ multiplex PCR, and TCRdb holds only the in-frame ones, with some missing. The table records approximately 400,000 clones, around 95% of them present only once. This clonotype was sampled from a human donor. Sequenced: thymocytes. The chain links TRBV7-3 to TRBJ2-2; 12 bases match TRBD2. CDR3 DNA: TGTGCCAGCAGCTTAGTCGCTAGCGGGAGGGCCCTGAACACCGGGGAGCTGTTTTTT. It translates to CASSLVASGRALNTGELFF. The variable domain in full, completed from reference TRBV7-3 and TRBJ2-2, reads GAGVSQTPSNKVTEKGKYVELRCDPISGHTALYWYRQSLGQGPEFLIYFQGTGAADDSGLPNDRFFAVRPEGSVSTLKIQRTERGDSAVYLCASSLVASGRALNTGELFFGEGSRLTVL.